Shown below are 24 T cell receptor beta chains from a single sample sequenced in a study of CXCR3-negative and CXCR3-positive naive CD8 T cells. The TRB libraries of cDNA were built by UMI-labeled 5' RACE. Using the 5' RACE reads, TCRdb records one entry per CDR3 protein without DNA. The sample table includes about 90,000 distinct CDR3 sequences. Sequences were obtained from naive CXCR3- CD8+ T cells from blood. Described subset: CD45RO-CCR7+CD27+CD95- naive CD8+ T cells lacking CXCR3 (TNR3-). Receptor source: a human donor in good health. Some clones in this sample may be carry-over from other donors' samples.

The genes are TRBV7-2 and TRBJ2-7; as DNA is missing, the TRBD1 call by TCRdb cannot be tested. This CDR3 contains 15 residues. CDR1 is SGHTA, CDR2 FQGNSA, per germline. The CDR3 sequence is CASSVGTEPSYEQYF.

The rearrangement links TRBV12-3 or TRBV12-4 to TRBJ2-1; TCRdb proposes TRBD2, but this gene call is untestable without DNA. The CDR3 is 16 residues long. Here the CDR3 reads CASSLLRGGPYNEQFF.

J is TRBJ1-1 and V is TRBV29-1; the D call from TCRdb, TRBD1, cannot be confirmed without DNA. Germline CDR1 SQVTM, CDR2 ANQGSEA. CDR3 length: 13 residues. The CDR3 sequence is CSAGVGSNTEAFF.

This chain links TRBV5-1 with TRBJ2-1. Germline V gene lookup returns CDR1 SGHRS and CDR2 YFSETQ. The CDR3 sequence is 11 residues long. The CDR3: CASSSSWEQFF.

The rearrangement links TRBV7-2 to TRBJ1-4; TCRdb indicates TRBD1, and absent DNA this call remains unverified. CDR3 length: 14 residues. Germline CDR1 SGHTA, CDR2 FQGNSA. The CDR3 is CASSLITGGEKLFF.

The chain couples TRBV9 to TRBJ2-6; absent DNA, TCRdb's TRBD1 call cannot be checked. The CDR3 is made up of 18 amino acids. Germline V gives CDR1 SGDLS, CDR2 YYNGEE. The CDR3 protein is CASSLSGTREVGANVLTF. Full variable domain (outside the CDR3, taken from reference TRBV9 and TRBJ2-6): DSGVTQTPKHLITATGQRVTLRCSPRSGDLSVYWYQQSLDQGLQFLIQYYNGEERAKGNILERFSAQQFPDLHSELNLSSLELGDSALYFCASSLSGTREVGANVLTFGAGSRLTVL.

This chain connects TRBV7-2 to TRBJ2-5; TCRdb proposes TRBD2, but this gene call is untestable without DNA. The CDR3 consists of 17 residues. CDR1 SGHTA and CDR2 FQGNSA come from the germline V gene. The CDR3 sequence: CASTSSPIGLRGETQYF.

This chain links TRBV4-3 with TRBJ2-3; TCRdb picks TRBD2, but there is no DNA to check that call. Germline V gene lookup returns CDR1 LGHNA and CDR2 YSLEER. The CDR3 is 16 amino acids. CDR3 residues: CASSLRLAGDEDTQYF.

This chain links TRBV15 with TRBJ1-1. The CDR3 spans 14 residues. CDR1 and CDR2 (germline): LNHNV, YYDKDF (reference sequence). CDR3 amino acids: CATTSGGGNTEAFF.

This chain connects TRBV5-1 to TRBJ2-1; TCRdb reports TRBD2, a call that lacks DNA to check it against. Per germline, CDR1 SGHRS and CDR2 YFSETQ. There are 16 residues in the CDR3. The CDR3: CASRSGTSGPYNEQFF.

This chain links TRBV20-1 with TRBJ2-3. CDR3 length: 14 amino acids. CDR1 DFQATT and CDR2 SNEGSKA come from the germline V gene (reference sequence). The CDR3 here is CSAPSLTSTDTQYF.

V gene TRBV7-9 combines with J gene TRBJ2-7; TCRdb reports TRBD2, a call that lacks DNA to check it against. Germline V CDR1 and CDR2: SEHNR, FQNEAQ (reference sequence). This CDR3 is built from 16 residues. CDR3 protein: CASSLRAGAGDYEQYF.

V and J are TRBV5-6 and TRBJ2-1. Germline CDR1 reads SGHDT; CDR2 reads YYEEEE. CDR3 size: 14 residues. The CDR3 reads CASSLAGSHNEQFF.

The rearrangement uses TRBV5-5 and TRBJ2-3; TCRdb picks TRBD2, but there is no DNA to check that call. The CDR3 is 15 amino acids. The germline V gene encodes CDR1 SGHKS and CDR2 YYEKEE (reference sequence). CDR3 protein: CASSPGGGGTDTQYF.

The rearrangement joins TRBV20-1 to TRBJ1-1; TCRdb proposes TRBD1, but this gene call is untestable without DNA. The CDR3 consists of 17 residues. Germline assignment: CDR1 DFQATT and CDR2 SNEGSKA (reference sequence). The CDR3 sequence is CSARDRDGGGRESEAFF.

The rearrangement joins TRBV14 to TRBJ1-1; the D gene TCRdb calls, TRBD1, cannot be checked with no DNA. The CDR3 consists of 16 residues. From germline, CDR1 is SGHDN and CDR2 FVKESK. Here the CDR3 reads CASSQLGQGDYTEAFF.

The V call is TRBV6-5, the J call TRBJ2-3; the D call from TCRdb, TRBD2, cannot be confirmed without DNA. CDR1 MNHEY and CDR2 SVGAGI come from the germline V gene. The CDR3 extends over 17 amino acids. The CDR3 loop is CASSSPLYSGATDTQYF.

The chain has TRBV20-1 and TRBJ2-7; TCRdb lists TRBD2, though no DNA is available to test this call. From germline, CDR1 is DFQATT and CDR2 SNEGSKA (reference sequence). The CDR3 is 15 amino acids. CDR3: CSASLASGRAHEQYF.

This chain links TRBV11-2 with TRBJ2-1. The V gene's germline CDR1 is SGHAT and CDR2 FQNNGV. CDR3 size: 14 residues. The CDR3 loop reads CASSLNGVGNEQFF.

The chain carries TRBV7-6 and TRBJ1-2; TCRdb returns TRBD1, unconfirmable since there is no DNA. In germline, CDR1 is SGHVS, CDR2 FNYEAQ. This CDR3 spans 13 amino acids. CDR3 loop: CASSPQGAHGYTF.

V usage is TRBV19 and J usage is TRBJ2-7. Germline assignment: CDR1 LNHDA and CDR2 SQIVND (reference sequence). This CDR3 is built from 13 residues. The CDR3 loop reads CASVNPISYEQYF.

V is TRBV27 and J is TRBJ2-1; TCRdb's D call, TRBD2, is unchecked because there is no DNA. Per germline, CDR1 MNHEY and CDR2 SMNVEV (reference sequence). This CDR3 has 16 amino acids. The chain's CDR3 is CASSLAAGGPGNEQFF.

V is TRBV29-1 and J is TRBJ2-7; TCRdb reports TRBD2, a call that lacks DNA to check it against. The CDR3 is made up of 13 amino acids. Germline assignment: CDR1 SQVTM and CDR2 ANQGSEA. The CDR3 sequence is CSAGLAGGYEQYF.

The rearrangement joins TRBV28 to TRBJ1-1; there is no DNA to check the TCRdb D call of TRBD1. In germline, CDR1 is MDHEN, CDR2 SYDVKM. The CDR3 sequence is 13 residues long. CDR3 in amino acids: CASSWTGDTEAFF.